These 21 T cell receptor beta chains were sequenced from one sample in a study of CXCR3-negative and CXCR3-positive naive CD8 T cells. General observations from the study: For CXCR3-positive naive cells, TRB CDR3s were more hydrophobic than those of CXCR3-negative naive cells.

UMI-labeled 5' RACE yielded the TRB cDNA libraries. TCRdb re-called the 5' RACE reads and shows each CDR3 protein once, DNA omitted. The table lists more than 75,000 distinct CDR3 sequences. What these receptors recognize is not known. The sample was naive CXCR3+ CD8+ T cells from blood. Noted subset: CD45RO-CCR7+CD27+CD95- naive CD8+ T cells expressing CXCR3 (TNR3+). These receptors were collected from a human donor in good health. Some clones in this sample may be carry-over from other donors' samples.

The chain recombines TRBV28 with TRBJ2-3; TCRdb selects TRBD2, and the lack of DNA leaves this call unchecked. The CDR3 contains 16 residues. Germline V gene sequence: CDR1 MDHEN, CDR2 SYDVKM. CDR3 residues: CASIMGLAGGKDTQYF.

The rearrangement links TRBV28 to TRBJ2-2. The CDR3 spans 11 residues. The germline gives CDR1 MDHEN, CDR2 SYDVKM. CDR3 protein: CASGWAGELFF.

This CDR3 is CASSAGESNEQFF. The chain recombines TRBV6-4 with TRBJ2-1; absent DNA, TCRdb's TRBD1 call cannot be checked. The CDR3 has 13 residues. Germline values: CDR1 MRHNA, CDR2 SNTAGT.

The chain joins TRBV27 to TRBJ1-5; as DNA is missing, the TRBD1 call by TCRdb cannot be tested. The CDR3 runs to 13 residues. Germline lookup yields CDR1 MNHEY and CDR2 SMNVEV (reference sequence). CDR3 loop: CASSLGRNQPQHF.

The chain joins TRBV20-1 to TRBJ2-7; the TCRdb call, TRBD2, lacks DNA for checking. This CDR3 is built from 13 residues. Germline CDR1 DFQATT, CDR2 SNEGSKA (reference sequence). CDR3 amino acids: CSARLAGNYEQYF.

The chain couples TRBV24-1 to TRBJ2-4; TCRdb's D call of TRBD2 is untestable without DNA. Germline CDR1 KGHDR, CDR2 SFDVKD. The CDR3 loop spans 16 amino acids. CDR3 region: CATKGGPLGSGNIQYF.

The V and J genes are TRBV28 and TRBJ2-1; TCRdb calls TRBD1, which cannot be checked without DNA. CDR3 length equals 12 residues. Germline CDR1 is MDHEN and CDR2 is SYDVKM. CDR3 amino acids: CASSFSGNEQFF.

The rearrangement joins TRBV12-3 or TRBV12-4 to TRBJ2-3; TCRdb indicates TRBD1, and absent DNA this call remains unverified. The length of the CDR3 is 16 residues. The CDR3 protein is CASSKMTGGSTDTQYF.

The chain carries TRBV4-1 and TRBJ1-2. The CDR3 is 15 amino acids. The germline CDR1 and CDR2 sequences are MGHRA and YSYEKL. The CDR3 here is CASSQAGTSIHGYTF.

This chain joins TRBV12-3 or TRBV12-4 and TRBJ2-3; the TCRdb D gene call, TRBD2, has no DNA to confirm it. The CDR3 has 15 amino acids. CDR3 protein: CASSSSGGLTDTQYF.

The rearrangement uses TRBV11-2 and TRBJ1-4; TCRdb calls TRBD1, which cannot be checked without DNA. This CDR3 contains 13 residues. CDR1 and CDR2 (germline): SGHAT, FQNNGV. CDR3 loop: CASSGGTGWELFF.

This chain connects TRBV20-1 to TRBJ2-4; there is no DNA to check the TCRdb D call of TRBD1. In germline, CDR1 is DFQATT, CDR2 SNEGSKA (reference sequence). CDR3 size: 15 residues. CDR3 protein: CSAADTDREVNIQYF.

The rearrangement uses TRBV7-9 and TRBJ2-7; TCRdb calls TRBD1, which cannot be checked without DNA. The CDR3 length is 13 residues. Germline values: CDR1 SEHNR, CDR2 FQNEAQ (reference sequence). The CDR3 reads CASGGTQTYEQYF.

This CDR3 reads CASSLGDYNEQFF. The chain is built from TRBV12-3 or TRBV12-4 and TRBJ2-1. CDR3 length: 13 residues.

V is TRBV2 and J is TRBJ2-5; TCRdb's D call of TRBD1 is untestable without DNA. This CDR3 is 13 amino acids long. From germline, CDR1 is SNHLY and CDR2 FYNNEI. The CDR3 region is CASRPQGRETQYF.

This chain connects TRBV12-3 or TRBV12-4 to TRBJ2-3; TCRdb picks TRBD1, but there is no DNA to check that call. This CDR3 spans 16 amino acids. The CDR3 is CASRFDSQRGTDTQYF.

The rearrangement joins TRBV5-1 to TRBJ1-1; TCRdb calls TRBD1, which cannot be checked without DNA. The CDR3 is 14 amino acids. Germline assignment: CDR1 SGHRS and CDR2 YFSETQ. The CDR3 loop reads CASSLWSPDTEAFF.

The V and J genes are TRBV7-8 and TRBJ1-2; the TCRdb D gene call, TRBD1, has no DNA to confirm it. CDR1 and CDR2 from the germline V gene are SGHVS and FQNEAQ. The CDR3 covers 15 residues. CDR3 residues: CASSLEAGSDYGYTF.

The chain is built from TRBV29-1 and TRBJ1-1. From germline, CDR1 is SQVTM and CDR2 ANQGSEA. The CDR3 consists of 11 residues. This CDR3 is CSVESSGFAFF.

The CDR3 sequence is CASSGIPPLEFYTF. The J gene is TRBJ1-2, the V gene TRBV9; TCRdb's assignment of TRBD1 cannot be checked, as there is no DNA. The germline V gene encodes CDR1 SGDLS and CDR2 YYNGEE. This CDR3 is 14 amino acids long. Combining the CDR3 with reference TRBV9 and TRBJ1-2 gives the whole variable domain DSGVTQTPKHLITATGQRVTLRCSPRSGDLSVYWYQQSLDQGLQFLIQYYNGEERAKGNILERFSAQQFPDLHSELNLSSLELGDSALYFCASSGIPPLEFYTFGSGTRLTVV.

V is TRBV7-6 and J is TRBJ1-1; as DNA is missing, the TRBD1 call by TCRdb cannot be tested. The CDR3 totals 16 residues. Per the germline V gene, CDR1 is SGHVS and CDR2 is FNYEAQ. CDR3: CASSSGQSSLGPEAFF.